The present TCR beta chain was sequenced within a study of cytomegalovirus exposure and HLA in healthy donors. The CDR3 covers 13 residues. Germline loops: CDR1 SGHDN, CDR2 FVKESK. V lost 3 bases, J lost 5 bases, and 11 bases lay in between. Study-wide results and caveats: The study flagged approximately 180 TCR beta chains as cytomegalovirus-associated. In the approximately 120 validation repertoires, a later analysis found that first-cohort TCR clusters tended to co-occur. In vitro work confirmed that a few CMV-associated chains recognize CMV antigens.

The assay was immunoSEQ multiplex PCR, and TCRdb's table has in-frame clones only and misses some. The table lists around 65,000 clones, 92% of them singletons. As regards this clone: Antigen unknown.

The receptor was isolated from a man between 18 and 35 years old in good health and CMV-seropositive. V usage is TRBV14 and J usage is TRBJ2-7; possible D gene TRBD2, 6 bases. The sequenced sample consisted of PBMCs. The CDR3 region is CASSQGGSHEQYF. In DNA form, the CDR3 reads TGTGCCAGCAGCCAGGGAGGTTCCCACGAGCAGTACTTC.